The 10 T cell receptor beta chains reported below all come from one sample, sequenced in a study of blood T cell repertoires in COVID-19. The repertoire was sequenced with immunoSEQ multiplex PCR; TCRdb's copy has only in-frame clones and lacks some. The sample contains about 440,000 clones, 80% to 90% of which appear only once. The sample consisted of peripheral blood. All receptors come from a woman aged 30 to 39 with acute or convalescent COVID-19.

The chain combines TRBV2 with TRBJ2-1; TRBD2 is a possible D gene (6 bases). CDR1 is SNHLY, CDR2 FYNNEI, per germline. The CDR3 spans 16 residues. V lost 5 bases to trimming and J lost 2 bases, with 16 bases between them. The CDR3 region has the DNA TGTGCCAGCAGTAGCACCGGGACTCCCACCTACAATGAGCAGTTCTTC. This gives the protein CASSSTGTPTYNEQFF.

V and J are TRBV3-1 (or the pseudogene TRBV3-2) and TRBJ2-3, with TRBD2 identical over 7 bases. Per the germline V gene, CDR1 is LGHDT and CDR2 is YNNKEL (reference sequence). This CDR3 comprises 15 residues. V was clipped by 7 bases and J by 7 bases; unmatched bases: 14. DNA for the CDR3: TGTGCCAGCACCCTGGGAAGCGGGGTTCGGAATACGCAGTATTTT. It translates to CASTLGSGVRNTQYF.

The V gene is TRBV5-4, the J gene TRBJ2-5; 7 positions agree with TRBD1. There are 13 residues in the CDR3. Losses at the gene ends were 5 bases for V and 4 bases for J; bases not matched to a gene: 5. Germline values: CDR1 SGHNT, CDR2 YYREEE (reference sequence). Here the CDR3 DNA reads TGTGCCAGCAGTTACAGGGGTGGAGAGACCCAGTACTTC. This codes for CASSYRGGETQYF.

The CDR3 sequence is CASSLVPPRLAGDNEQFF. CDR3 DNA sequence: TGTGCCAGCAGCTTAGTCCCCCCCAGACTAGCGGGGGACAATGAGCAGTTCTTC. The J gene is TRBJ2-1, the V gene TRBV7-6; 12 nucleotides line up with TRBD2. This CDR3 spans 18 amino acids. Trimming at V came to 1 base and at J to 5 bases, leaving 9 bases not matched to a gene. Germline CDR1 is SGHVS and CDR2 is FNYEAQ. Full variable domain (remainder filled in from reference TRBV7-6 and TRBJ2-1): GAGVSQSPRYKVTKRGQDVALRCDPISGHVSLYWYRQALGQGPEFLTYFNYEAQQDKSGLPNDRFSAERPEGSISTLTIQRTEQRDSAMYRCASSLVPPRLAGDNEQFFGPGTRLTVL.

Details on this clone: The same CDR3 can be traced to other DNA sequences in this sample. The V gene is TRBV2, the J gene TRBJ2-5, with D perhaps matching TRBD1 (6 bases). Between the trimmed V and J ends, which lost 4 bases and 2 bases, there was a span of 8 bases. The germline V gene encodes CDR1 SNHLY and CDR2 FYNNEI. The CDR3 is made up of 13 amino acids. The CDR3 nucleotides are TGTGCCAGCAGTGCTGACAGGCAAGAGACCCAGTACTTC. Translating gives CASSADRQETQYF.

The V gene is TRBV7-2, the J gene TRBJ1-6; 9 bases are shared with TRBD1. The ends lost 3 bases at V and 8 bases at J; junction bases unmatched: 8. This CDR3 has 16 amino acids. Per the germline V gene, CDR1 is SGHTA and CDR2 is FQGNSA. In nucleotides, the CDR3 is TGTGCCAGCAGCTTCCTCGGGACAGGGCTTTATTCACCCCTCCACTTT. Its translation is CASSFLGTGLYSPLHF.

This chain's CDR3 is CASSTGTGGAEQYF. The CDR3 DNA sequence: TGTGCCAGCAGCACCGGGACAGGGGGCGCGGAGCAGTACTTC. The genes are TRBV5-4 and TRBJ2-7; 12 bases map to TRBD1. The length of the CDR3 is 14 residues. V lost 4 bases and J lost 7; bases outside the gene matches: 6. Germline V CDR1 and CDR2: SGHNT, YYREEE (reference sequence).

This chain uses TRBV9 with TRBJ2-2, with a tentative D call TRBD1 (5 bases). The CDR3 totals 16 residues. Trimming shortened V by 4 bases and J by 6 bases, and 19 bases separated the two germline ends. The germline V gene has CDR1 SGDLS and CDR2 YYNGEE. The DNA for the CDR3 is TGTGCCAGCAGCAGAGACCCAGGGAACCCCGCCGGGGAGCTGTTTTTT. Residues: CASSRDPGNPAGELFF.

The V gene is TRBV13, the J gene TRBJ2-7; the match to TRBD2 covers 7 bases. With 0 bases clipped from V and 3 bases from J, the junction kept 2 bases outside the gene matches. This CDR3 has 14 residues. Looked up from germline, CDR1 is PRHDT and CDR2 is FYEKMQ (reference sequence). This chain's CDR3 is CASSLGGGDYEQYF. CDR3 DNA sequence: TGTGCCAGCAGCTTAGGTGGGGGGGACTACGAGCAGTACTTC.

Notes on this clone: The junction departs from germline at one end; a sequencing error may be responsible. This chain uses TRBV5-1 with TRBJ1-3; no definite D call. The CDR3 contains 14 residues. Germline CDR1 reads SGHRS; CDR2 reads YFSETQ. CDR3 sequence: CASSLVGYGDTIYF. CDR3 coding DNA: TGCGCCAGCAGCTTAGTAGGTTATGGAGACACCATATATTTT.